This T cell receptor (beta chain) is from a study of T cell responses to AZD1222 COVID-19 vaccine. Findings and limits, study-wide: The study found vaccine-associated CD4 TCRs spanning spike, dominant at 160-218 and 743-854.

Profiling relied on immunoSEQ multiplex PCR, and the TCRdb table lists in-frame clones only, not all of them. The table lists about 87,000 clones, almost 90% of them singletons. On this clone: Antigen specificity is unknown.

The sequence came from an adult in good health. This specimen consisted of peripheral blood, obtained on day 0 of AZD1222 vaccination.

The CDR3 spells CASSPRGDGKSLYGYTF. In nucleotides, the CDR3 is TGTGCCAGCTCACCTCGGGGGGATGGCAAGTCCCTCTATGGCTACACCTTC. The rearrangement links TRBV18 to TRBJ1-2; TRBD1 is a possible D gene (5 bases). Germline V gene sequence: CDR1 KGHSH, CDR2 LQKENI. Trimming took 3 bases from V and 4 from J, leaving 21 bases between them. The CDR3 loop spans 17 amino acids. Full variable domain (missing parts from reference TRBV18 and TRBJ1-2): NAGVMQNPRHLVRRRGQEARLRCSPMKGHSHVYWYRQLPEEGLKFMVYLQKENIIDESGMPKERFSAEFPKEGPSILRIQQVVRGDSAAYFCASSPRGDGKSLYGYTFGSGTRLTVV.